These T cell receptor beta chains were read from a single sample in a study of vaccination and CD4 T cells after COVID-19. TCRdb redid the calling of the PCR reads with MiXCR, one entry per CDR3 protein. The repertoire includes about 20,000 distinct CDR3 sequences, roughly three fifths of them detected once, and about 8.2% sits in the top ten. These receptors' antigens are unknown. Sequenced: CD4+ T cells from blood, cultured in vitro. The receptor source for this set is a human donor who had recovered from COVID-19. Both conserved end residues are part of each CDR3. Fields, in order: D gene, J gene, clone size, V gene, CDR3 protein, CDR3 DNA. D genes are given only for firm matches. Size is stated for part of the rows, as once, few or many counts, or as a class when the clone is expanded.

TRBD1 | TRBJ2-3 | . | TRBV20-1 | CSARQGASADTQYF | TGCAGTGCCAGACAGGGGGCCAGCGCAGATACGCAGTATTTT
. | TRBJ1-5 | few | TRBV28 | CASSLPSSSNQPQHF | TGTGCCAGCAGTTTGCCCTCCAGTAGCAATCAGCCCCAGCATTTT
. | TRBJ1-5 | . | TRBV7-3 | CASSLNHNQPQHF | TGTGCCAGCAGCTTAAATCACAATCAGCCCCAGCATTTT
. | TRBJ1-1 | . | TRBV10-3 | CAISDGTDTEAFF | TGTGCCATCAGTGATGGGACGGACACTGAAGCTTTCTTT
TRBD1 | TRBJ2-7 | . | TRBV11-3 | CASEDRGPDEQYF | TGTGCCAGCGAAGACAGGGGGCCTGACGAGCAGTACTTC
TRBD2 | TRBJ2-2 | once | TRBV4-2 | CASSQDGLAGITGELFF | TGTGCCAGCAGCCAAGATGGACTAGCGGGGATCACCGGGGAGCTGTTTTTT
. | TRBJ2-5 | few | TRBV28 | CASTAKAGLQETQYF | TGTGCCAGCACCGCTAAGGCAGGCCTCCAGGAGACCCAGTACTTC
. | TRBJ2-3 | once | TRBV28 | CASSQPTSATSTDTQYF | TGTGCCAGCAGCCAACCAACTAGTGCTACTAGCACAGATACGCAGTATTTT
TRBD1 | TRBJ1-1 | few | TRBV10-3 | CAISESDRDGTEAFF | TGTGCCATCAGTGAGTCGGACAGGGATGGAACTGAAGCTTTCTTT
. | TRBJ2-3 | . | TRBV20-1 | CSARGGLSTDTQYF | TGCAGTGCTAGAGGTGGGTTAAGCACAGATACGCAGTATTTT
. | TRBJ2-2 | . | TRBV20-1 | CSARRGGGKSGELFF | TGCAGTGCTAGGAGAGGTGGCGGGAAATCCGGGGAGCTGTTTTTT
. | TRBJ1-1 | . | TRBV6-1 | CASSEQGLNTEAFF | TGTGCCAGCAGTGAACAAGGGTTAAACACTGAAGCTTTCTTT
. | TRBJ2-2 | . | TRBV12-3/TRBV12-4 | CASQRLAGELFF | TGTGCCAGCCAACGGTTGGCCGGGGAGCTGTTTTTT
. | TRBJ1-1 | . | TRBV19 | CASSTTGETEAFF | TGTGCCAGTAGTACCACCGGGGAGACTGAAGCTTTCTTT
. | TRBJ2-5 | once | TRBV12-3/TRBV12-4 | CASSSQAAGATQYF | TGTGCCAGCAGTTCCCAAGCGGCAGGGGCGACCCAGTACTTC
. | TRBJ2-1 | . | TRBV5-1 | CASTLDGYNEQFF | TGCGCCAGCACCCTTGACGGTTACAATGAGCAGTTCTTC
. | TRBJ2-4 | . | TRBV6-1 | CASSDGGGAGSLSKNIQYF | TGTGCCAGCAGTGACGGGGGTGGGGCGGGATCCCTTTCGAAAAACATTCAGTACTTC
TRBD1 | TRBJ1-6 | . | TRBV11-2 | CASRLDRGRFNSPLHF | TGTGCCAGCAGACTTGACAGGGGGCGTTTTAATTCACCCCTCCACTTT
TRBD1 | TRBJ1-2 | . | TRBV6-2/TRBV6-3 | CASSLGTGPLSYGYTF | TGTGCCAGCAGCCTTGGGACAGGCCCTCTCTCCTATGGCTACACCTTC
. | TRBJ2-1 | . | TRBV5-1 | CATYNEQFF | TGCGCCACGTACAATGAGCAGTTCTTC
. | TRBJ2-7 | . | TRBV30 | CAWSVRHYEQYF | TGTGCCTGGAGTGTACGACACTACGAGCAGTACTTC
TRBD2 | TRBJ2-1 | . | TRBV28 | CASSPGLAGYNEQFF | TGTGCCAGCAGCCCTGGACTAGCGGGATACAATGAGCAGTTCTTC
. | TRBJ2-1 | . | TRBV24-1 | CATSGDDDYNEQFF | TGTGCCACGAGTGGGGATGACGACTACAATGAGCAGTTCTTC
. | TRBJ1-1 | few | TRBV20-1 | CSARKDGSEAFF | TGCAGTGCTCGTAAAGACGGGAGTGAAGCTTTCTTT
TRBD2 | TRBJ2-1 | once | TRBV7-2 | CASSSAGLAGDNEQFF | TGTGCCAGCAGCTCCGCCGGGCTAGCGGGCGACAATGAGCAGTTCTTC
. | TRBJ2-3 | . | TRBV7-2 | CASSLSDTQYF | TGTGCCAGCAGCTTGTCAGATACGCAGTATTTT
TRBD1 | TRBJ1-2 | few | TRBV27 | CASRIGQGAPDYGYTF | TGTGCCAGCAGGATCGGACAGGGGGCGCCAGACTATGGCTACACCTTC
. | TRBJ2-1 | . | TRBV19 | CASSISRNEQFF | TGTGCCAGTAGTATTTCTCGCAATGAGCAGTTCTTC
TRBD1 | TRBJ1-5 | . | TRBV5-8 | CASSLEDRGPQPQHF | TGTGCCAGCAGCTTGGAGGACAGGGGACCTCAGCCCCAGCATTTT
TRBD1 | TRBJ2-1 | . | TRBV7-3 | CASSTGTGWDGEQFF | TGTGCCAGCAGCACAGGGACAGGGTGGGACGGTGAGCAGTTCTTC
. | TRBJ1-3 | . | TRBV27 | CASSPGHQSSGNTIYF | TGTGCCAGCAGTCCGGGACACCAGAGCTCTGGAAACACCATATATTTT
TRBD2 | TRBJ2-7 | . | TRBV20-1 | CSARAWTSGSSYEQYF | TGCAGTGCTAGAGCTTGGACTAGCGGGAGTTCCTACGAGCAGTACTTC
TRBD2 | TRBJ2-3 | few | TRBV15 | CATSRLQLAGGPLVEDTQYF | TGTGCCACCAGCAGACTCCAACTAGCGGGAGGGCCGCTGGTGGAAGATACGCAGTATTTT
. | TRBJ1-1 | . | TRBV28 | CASSFSMGTEAFF | TGTGCCAGCAGTTTTTCCATGGGCACTGAAGCTTTCTTT
. | TRBJ2-6 | . | TRBV11-3 | CASSPYDRFSSGANVLTF | TGTGCCAGCAGCCCCTACGACAGGTTCAGCTCTGGGGCCAACGTCCTGACTTTC